This T cell receptor beta chain derives from a study of control samples from healthy donors and cancer patients. Some clones are missing from TCRdb's copy, which holds only in-frame ones; the method was immunoSEQ multiplex PCR. The profile shows some 90,000 clones, roughly 90% of them singletons. This CDR3 is 15 amino acids long. The ends were cut back, 2 bases at V and 6 bases at J, with 14 bases in the middle. Germline loops: CDR1 MDHEN, CDR2 SYDVKM. This clone was counted a few times. The clonotype was recovered from a woman aged 25 to 39 in good health. This chain joins TRBV28 and TRBJ1-5; TRBD1 is a possible D gene (6 bases). The source material was blood. The CDR3 sequence: CASSLGGRQRQPQHF. CDR3 nucleotides: TGTGCCAGCAGTTTAGGGGGCAGGCAACGTCAGCCCCAGCATTTT.